This TCR beta chain comes out of a study of STAT5B mutations in CD4+ large granular lymphocyte leukemia. Whole-study results and caveats: Main leukemic clonotypes were patient-specific, but 25% appeared at low frequency elsewhere.

Trimming removed 3 bases from V and 0 bases from J, with 11 bases in between. The CDR3 sequence is 14 residues long. Germline lookup yields CDR1 GTSNPN and CDR2 SVGIG (reference sequence). The method was immunoSEQ multiplex PCR; TCRdb's version includes in-frame clones alone and lacks a portion of them. The sample holds 30,000 or so clones, roughly 80% seen once. On this clone itself: Antigen unknown.

The TCR was taken from a human donor in good health. This chain uses TRBV30 with TRBJ1-2; D possibly corresponds to TRBD1 (6 bases). Sequencing was carried out using CD4+ T cells from blood buffy coats. Written as DNA, the CDR3 is TGTGCCTGGAGCAAGACAGGACCTAACTATGGCTACACCTTC. This gives the protein CAWSKTGPNYGYTF.